This T cell receptor beta chain originates from a study of neurological immune-mediated disorders. This clonotype was counted at least ten times. Its antigen is currently unknown. Whole-study results and caveats: Expansion of TCR clones was greatest in HTLV-1-associated myelopathy and smallest in multiple sclerosis, where it fell below that of healthy controls.

TCRdb re-derived calls from the 5' RACE reads in MiXCR, one entry per CDR3 protein. The data contain 72,000 or so distinct CDR3 sequences, 17% of them seen just once; the ten biggest clones take up 15%. The germline CDR1 and CDR2 sequences are LGHNA and YSLEER. V was trimmed by 1 base and J by 3 bases, leaving 18 bases between them. This CDR3 contains 18 residues. The sample taken for sequencing was PBMCs. The V and J genes are TRBV4-3 and TRBJ2-2; a possible D gene is TRBD2 (7 bases). The TCR originated in a woman aged 40 to 50 in good health. CDR3 DNA: TGCGCCAGCAGCCAAGGGGAGGGGGGGCCGAAGGACACCGGGGAGCTGTTTTTT. This gives the protein CASSQGEGGPKDTGELFF.